The 5 T cell receptor beta chains reported below all come from one sample, sequenced in a study of blood T cell repertoires in COVID-19. Clones were sequenced by immunoSEQ multiplex PCR, and TCRdb holds only the in-frame ones, with some missing. The table records 300,000 to 400,000 clones, around 87% of them present only once. Input material: PBMCs or T cells enriched from blood (not recorded which). Source of these receptors: a woman aged 30 to 39 with acute COVID-19.

This chain links TRBV6-1 with TRBJ1-5, with TRBD1 identical over 10 bases. Trimming cost V 4 bases and J 2 bases; bases outside gene matches: 5. Germline V gene data show CDR1 as MNHNS and CDR2 as SASEGT. The CDR3 consists of 16 residues. Written as DNA, the CDR3 is TGTGCCAGCAGTGGAACGACAGGGGGCGGCAATCAGCCCCAGCATTTT. The encoded protein is CASSGTTGGGNQPQHF.

This chain connects TRBV5-1 to TRBJ1-2, with D tentatively TRBD1 (5 bases). The V and J ends lost 3 bases and 0 bases respectively, with 9 bases between them. The CDR3 runs 14 residues. CDR1 and CDR2 from the germline V gene are SGHRS and YFSETQ. The CDR3 here is CASSWTQANYGYTF. CDR3 DNA sequence: TGCGCCAGCAGCTGGACACAGGCTAACTATGGCTACACCTTC.

V usage is TRBV10-3 and J usage is TRBJ2-3; D possibly corresponds to TRBD2 (6 bases). V lost 8 bases, J lost 0 bases, and 12 bases lay in between. CDR1 and CDR2 from the germline V gene are ENHRY and SYGVKD. The CDR3 runs to 14 residues. The CDR3 DNA sequence: TGTGCCATCCGCGGGGTTACAAGCACAGATACGCAGTATTTT. The encoded protein is CAIRGVTSTDTQYF.

The V call is TRBV5-1, the J call TRBJ1-4; the match to TRBD1 covers 7 bases. CDR1 is SGHRS and CDR2 is YFSETQ in the germline V gene. Losses at the gene ends were 4 bases for V and 3 bases for J; bases not matched to a gene: 6. This CDR3 region has 15 residues. CDR3 protein: CASSEQGWANEKLFF. CDR3 nucleotides: TGCGCCAGCAGCGAACAGGGGTGGGCTAATGAAAAACTGTTTTTT.

The chain carries TRBV10-1 and TRBJ1-5; D unresolved. From germline, CDR1 is WNHNN and CDR2 SYGVQD (reference sequence). With 0 bases removed from V and 4 bases from J, the gap between germline ends came to 7 bases. CDR3 size: 14 residues. DNA for the CDR3: TGCGCCAGCAGTGAGTCGAACAGTAATCAGCCCCAGCATTTT. Protein product: CASSESNSNQPQHF.